This TCR beta chain was identified in a study of OX40 agonist ivuxolimab in advanced cancers. About the study: Ivuxolimab, which is an agonistic anti-OX40 (CD134) antibody, was administered to the patients.

Germline values: CDR1 MDHEN, CDR2 SYDVKM. This CDR3 contains 16 residues. V lost 1 base and J 5 bases, leaving 17 bases between the germline ends. TCRdb keeps only in-frame clones here, not all; method: immunoSEQ multiplex PCR. Here the sample spans about 79,000 clones, roughly 84% being singletons. Overall study findings and caveats: Blood T cells, both CD4+ and CD8+, expanded clonally by week 6 at 0.1 to 3.0 mg/kg. There were, on average, more expanded clones in CD8+ T cells than in CD4+.

This clone was detected once. Its antigen is unidentified. This material consisted of CD4+ or CD8+ T cells sorted from blood, taken in a trial of the OX40 agonist ivuxolimab. This clonotype was obtained from an adult with an advanced solid tumor such as melanoma, head and neck, liver or kidney cancer. The J gene is TRBJ2-5, the V gene TRBV28; TRBD1 might be the D (6 bases). The CDR3 bases are TGTGCCAGCAGTTTATTGGCACAGGGTCTCGGGGAGACCCAGTACTTC. Translation: CASSLLAQGLGETQYF.